The 30 T cell receptor beta chains below were found in one sample sequenced in a study of Ad26.COV2.S vaccination and SARS-CoV-2 variants. The method was immunoSEQ multiplex PCR; TCRdb's version includes in-frame clones alone and lacks a portion of them. The sample lists a few hundred thousand clones, approximately 87% occurring once. Treatment defined: some 19 received Ad26.COV2.S at low or high dose, single or two shots; 5 received placebo; per-sample allocation not given. The study sampled participants on day 63 after the first vaccine or placebo injection. Sequencing used peripheral blood, obtained in a trial of Ad26.COV2.S vaccine versus placebo. The receptor set was obtained from a person between 18 and 59 years old who received the Ad26.COV2.S COVID-19 vaccine or a placebo.

This chain connects TRBV7-8 to TRBJ2-7; perhaps TRBD1 as D (6 bases). Trimming took 6 bases from V and 0 from J, leaving 9 bases between them. This CDR3 has 13 amino acids. The germline V gene has CDR1 SGHVS and CDR2 FQNEAQ. This CDR3 reads CASRKQGSYEQYF. The CDR3 nucleotides read TGTGCCAGCAGAAAACAGGGCTCCTACGAGCAGTACTTC. Full variable domain (remainder filled in from reference TRBV7-8 and TRBJ2-7): GAGVSQSPRYKVAKRGQDVALRCDPISGHVSLFWYQQALGQGPEFLTYFQNEAQLDKSGLPSDRFFAERPEGSVSTLKIQRTQQEDSAVYLCASRKQGSYEQYFGPGTRLTVT.

The V gene is TRBV7-9, the J gene TRBJ1-1; TRBD1 aligns across 9 bases. The CDR3 is 15 residues long. In germline, CDR1 is SEHNR, CDR2 FQNEAQ (reference sequence). J gave up 6 bases and V 5 bases, and 10 bases lay outside the gene matches. The CDR3 here is CASSDPTGGGAEAFF. CDR3 coding DNA: TGTGCCAGCAGCGACCCGACAGGGGGAGGGGCTGAAGCTTTCTTT.

The chain has TRBV19 and TRBJ1-6, with D hard to call. Germline loops: CDR1 LNHDA, CDR2 SQIVND (reference sequence). V was clipped by 5 bases and J by 10 bases, with 15 bases between them. This CDR3 is built from 14 residues. The CDR3 region has the DNA TGTGCCAGTAGTCCCGATCTCTCCGGCTCACCCCTCCACTTT. Protein: CASSPDLSGSPLHF.

The J gene is TRBJ1-2, the V gene TRBV15, with D uncertain. With 3 bases removed from V and 8 bases from J, the gap between germline ends came to 19 bases. The CDR3 runs to 15 residues. The V gene's germline CDR1 is LNHNV and CDR2 YYDKDF (reference sequence). The CDR3 here is CATSSQDGPVGGYTF. CDR3 in DNA: TGTGCCACCAGCAGCCAAGACGGCCCCGTTGGAGGCTACACCTTC.

This chain uses TRBV4-3 with TRBJ1-4; D uncertain. CDR1 is LGHNA, CDR2 YSLEER, per germline. Between the trimmed V and J ends, which lost 0 bases and 0 bases, there was a span of 5 bases. This CDR3 is built from 15 residues. CDR3 bases: TGCGCCAGCAGCCAAGAGCCCTCAACTAATGAAAAACTGTTTTTT. Translated: CASSQEPSTNEKLFF.

This sequence joins TRBV2 and TRBJ1-2; D is perhaps TRBD1 (5 bases). From germline, CDR1 is SNHLY and CDR2 FYNNEI. Trimming stripped 6 bases from V and 9 bases from J, with 17 bases between. The CDR3 consists of 13 residues. CDR3 sequence: CASSTGTPMRYTF. The CDR3 bases are TGTGCCAGCAGCACCGGGACCCCCATGCGCTACACCTTC.

Here the CDR3 reads CASSPGPGAYNEQFF. CDR3 coding DNA: TGTGCCAGCAGTCCAGGGCCCGGCGCTTACAATGAGCAGTTCTTC. The chain recombines TRBV28 with TRBJ2-1; weak D call: TRBD1 (5 bases). CDR1 and CDR2 from the germline V gene are MDHEN and SYDVKM. Trimming stripped 5 bases from V and 4 bases from J, with 15 bases between. The CDR3 totals 15 residues. The full variable domain, in which reference TRBV28 and TRBJ2-1 provide the parts outside the CDR3, is DVKVTQSSRYLVKRTGEKVFLECVQDMDHENMFWYRQDPGLGLRLIYFSYDVKMKEKGDIPEGYSVSREKKERFSLILESASTNQTSMYLCASSPGPGAYNEQFFGPGTRLTVL.

The rearrangement links TRBV27 to TRBJ1-2; D unclear. Germline V gene sequence: CDR1 MNHEY, CDR2 SMNVEV (reference sequence). The V gene lost 4 bases and the J gene lost 8 bases, with 20 bases spanning the gap. The CDR3 spans 15 residues. The CDR3 bases are TGTGCCAGCAGTTCCTACTCGCCAAGAGCAATAGGCTACACCTTC. Translation gives CASSSYSPRAIGYTF.

This chain links TRBV7-9 with TRBJ2-5, with 9 bases that match TRBD2. Trimming cost V 5 bases and J 1 base; bases outside gene matches: 5. This CDR3 has 15 residues. Germline CDR1 reads SEHNR; CDR2 reads FQNEAQ (reference sequence). CDR3 DNA sequence: TGTGCCAGCAGCCCCTCGACTAGCGGCCAAGAGACCCAGTACTTC. Amino acid sequence: CASSPSTSGQETQYF. Together with reference TRBV7-9 and TRBJ2-5, the CDR3 gives the full variable domain: DTGVSQNPRHKITKRGQNVTFRCDPISEHNRLYWYRQTLGQGPEFLTYFQNEAQLEKSRLLSDRFSAERPKGSFSTLEIQRTEQGDSAMYLCASSPSTSGQETQYFGPGTRLLVL.

The chain recombines TRBV3-1 (or the pseudogene TRBV3-2) with TRBJ2-7, with 9 positions matching TRBD1. The CDR3 consists of 17 residues. Germline CDR1 LGHDT, CDR2 YNNKEL (reference sequence). The V and J ends lost 7 bases and 0 bases, in that order; junction bases with no gene match: 13. CDR3 region: CASKATSGTGTSYEQYF. Here the CDR3 DNA reads TGTGCCAGCAAGGCCACCTCCGGGACAGGGACCTCCTACGAGCAGTACTTC.

The chain carries TRBV18 and TRBJ2-1; 7 positions agree with TRBD1. With 5 bases clipped from V and 4 bases from J, the junction kept 5 bases outside the gene matches. Per the germline V gene, CDR1 is KGHSH and CDR2 is LQKENI. The CDR3 has 14 residues. The CDR3 nucleotides read TGTGCCAGCTCATCCGGGACAGAGTACAATGAGCAGTTCTTC. Its translation: CASSSGTEYNEQFF.

This clone appeared once. The sample contains more than one DNA sequence encoding this CDR3. CDR3 in amino acids: CASSLSGDGYTF. CDR3 nucleotides: TGTGCCAGCAGTTTATCCGGGGATGGCTACACCTTC. This chain connects TRBV28 to TRBJ1-2; D call uncertain. The V end lost 1 base, the J end lost 6 bases, and 6 bases lay between the germline ends. This CDR3 comprises 12 residues. Germline V gene sequence: CDR1 MDHEN, CDR2 SYDVKM.

V usage is TRBV27 and J usage is TRBJ1-1; possible D gene TRBD1, 5 bases. The V gene's germline CDR1 is MNHEY and CDR2 SMNVEV (reference sequence). The CDR3 contains 13 residues. The V and J ends lost 6 bases and 5 bases respectively, with 13 bases between them. The CDR3 protein is CASRRQRGTEAFF. The CDR3, as DNA: TGTGCCAGCAGACGACAGAGAGGTACTGAAGCTTTCTTT.

This rearrangement joins TRBV30 to TRBJ1-2; 8 bases match TRBD1. Germline V gene sequence: CDR1 GTSNPN, CDR2 SVGIG (reference sequence). CDR3 length: 12 residues. J was trimmed by 6 bases and V by 3 bases; bases with no gene match: 3. The CDR3 is CAWRGTGDGYTF. As DNA, the CDR3 is TGTGCCTGGAGAGGGACAGGAGATGGCTACACCTTC.

This chain joins TRBV29-1 and TRBJ1-2, with D perhaps matching TRBD1 (5 bases). Germline assignment: CDR1 SQVTM and CDR2 ANQGSEA. V was shortened by 3 bases and J by 1 base, with 18 bases between the two germline ends. This CDR3 has 16 amino acids. DNA for the CDR3: TGCAGCGTTGACCGAGCCGCGGGGACTGATAACTATGGCTACACCTTC. Its translation is CSVDRAAGTDNYGYTF.

The rearrangement joins TRBV5-5 to TRBJ1-1; D is unclear. CDR1 is SGHKS, CDR2 YYEKEE, per germline (reference sequence). Trimming shortened V by 4 bases and J by 1 base, and 8 bases separated the two germline ends. CDR3 length: 13 amino acids. CDR3 nucleotide sequence: TGTGCCAGCAGCCGGGAGGAGAACACTGAAGCTTTCTTT. Translated: CASSREENTEAFF.

The V call is TRBV27, the J call TRBJ2-7; D assignment may be TRBD1 or TRBD2 (6 bases each). Germline values: CDR1 MNHEY, CDR2 SMNVEV (reference sequence). The CDR3 sequence is 15 residues long. V lost 3 bases to trimming and J lost 2 bases, with 14 bases between them. The CDR3 DNA sequence: TGTGCCAGCAGTTTCGGCAGGGGAGGCCCCTACGAGCAGTACTTC. Protein product: CASSFGRGGPYEQYF.

The chain is built from TRBV5-1 and TRBJ2-7, with 7 bases that match TRBD2. CDR1 and CDR2 from the germline V gene are SGHRS and YFSETQ. The CDR3 spans 14 residues. After removal of 3 bases from V and 2 bases from J, the junction contained 5 bases not matched to a gene. The CDR3 loop reads CASSSLAGAYEQYV. The CDR3 region has the DNA TGCGCCAGCAGCTCCTTAGCGGGCGCCTACGAGCAGTACGTC.

CDR3 in amino acids: CASSPGSSYNEQFF. The CDR3 DNA reads as TGTGCCAGCTCACCGGGAAGCTCCTACAATGAGCAGTTCTTC. The chain is built from TRBV18 and TRBJ2-1; D is ambiguous. This CDR3 region has 14 residues. Germline assignment: CDR1 KGHSH and CDR2 LQKENI. The V and J ends lost 3 bases and 0 bases respectively, with 6 bases between them. Full variable domain (remainder filled in from reference TRBV18 and TRBJ2-1): NAGVMQNPRHLVRRRGQEARLRCSPMKGHSHVYWYRQLPEEGLKFMVYLQKENIIDESGMPKERFSAEFPKEGPSILRIQQVVRGDSAAYFCASSPGSSYNEQFFGPGTRLTVL.

This chain links TRBV7-9 with TRBJ1-1, with D tentatively TRBD1 (6 bases). CDR3 length equals 13 residues. V was clipped by 7 bases and J by 1 base, with 10 bases between them. The germline CDR1 and CDR2 sequences are SEHNR and FQNEAQ (reference sequence). This chain's CDR3 is CASTTTGNTEAFF. DNA of the CDR3: TGTGCCAGCACCACGACAGGGAACACTGAAGCTTTCTTT.

This clone was seen more than once but under ten times. The chain uses TRBV11-2 and TRBJ1-1; perhaps TRBD1 as D (6 bases). The CDR3 totals 14 residues. V was shortened by 2 bases and J by 1 base, with 8 bases between the two germline ends. Germline CDR1 is SGHAT and CDR2 is FQNNGV. This chain's CDR3 is CASSLSGQNTEAFF. In DNA, the CDR3 is TGTGCCAGCAGCTTATCGGGACAGAACACTGAAGCTTTCTTT.

The chain combines TRBV7-2 with TRBJ2-1; TRBD2 aligns across 13 bases. The ends lost 4 bases at V and 9 bases at J; junction bases unmatched: 15. There are 18 residues in the CDR3. The germline gives CDR1 SGHTA, CDR2 FQGNSA. CDR3 in amino acids: CASSSTRTSGGVPSEQFF. The CDR3 DNA is TGTGCCAGCAGCTCTACCCGGACTAGCGGGGGTGTTCCTAGTGAGCAGTTCTTC.

This rearrangement joins TRBV4-2 to TRBJ2-7, with 7 bases aligning to TRBD1. CDR3 length equals 18 residues. Trimming removed 2 bases from V and 1 base from J; junction bases left unmatched: 14. Germline CDR1 reads LGHNA; CDR2 reads YNFKEQ. The CDR3 spells CASSQTGARGLGSYEQYV. The CDR3 nucleotides are TGTGCCAGCAGCCAAACAGGGGCCAGAGGGCTTGGGTCCTACGAGCAGTACGTC.

This sequence joins TRBV4-1 and TRBJ2-1, with 7 bases that match TRBD2. Germline loops: CDR1 MGHRA, CDR2 YSYEKL. The ends lost 0 bases at V and 5 bases at J; junction bases unmatched: 4. This CDR3 spans 15 amino acids. The CDR3 is CASSQELAEDNEQFF. The CDR3 DNA reads as TGCGCCAGCAGCCAAGAGCTAGCGGAGGACAATGAGCAGTTCTTC.

V usage is TRBV4-1 and J usage is TRBJ2-2; a possible D gene is TRBD2 (5 bases). There are 17 residues in the CDR3. Germline lookup yields CDR1 MGHRA and CDR2 YSYEKL. Trimming stripped 0 bases from V and 4 bases from J, with 15 bases between. The DNA for the CDR3 is TGCGCCAGCAGCCAAGATTGGGCAGCCGAGGGCACCGGGGAGCTGTTTTTT. This encodes CASSQDWAAEGTGELFF.

The genes are TRBV19 and TRBJ2-1, with TRBD2 matching 12 bases. Germline-derived CDR1 and CDR2 are LNHDA and SQIVND (reference sequence). The CDR3 totals 19 residues. V lost 4 bases to trimming and J lost 0 bases; unmatched junction nucleotides: 10. The CDR3 reads CASSTAGTSGPSSYNEQFF. The CDR3, as DNA: TGTGCCAGTAGTACGGCCGGGACTAGCGGGCCCAGCTCCTACAATGAGCAGTTCTTC.

In this sample, this clone turned up a few times. V usage is TRBV7-9 and J usage is TRBJ2-7; 7 bases match TRBD1. CDR3 length: 14 residues. Per germline, CDR1 SEHNR and CDR2 FQNEAQ (reference sequence). Germline trimming cut 5 bases from V and 0 bases from J; bases unmatched to any gene: 4. CDR3 nucleotides: TGTGCCAGCAGCCTACAGGGGCCCTCCTACGAGCAGTACTTC. Its translation: CASSLQGPSYEQYF.

CDR3 sequence (DNA): TGCGCCAGCAGCCGGACAACAGGGAACTCTGGAAACACCATATATTTT. Translating gives CASSRTTGNSGNTIYF. The genes are TRBV4-1 and TRBJ1-3, with a weak D call TRBD1 (6 bases). The CDR3 runs to 16 residues. Trimming left V 4 bases short and J 0 bases short, with 13 bases between. The germline V gene has CDR1 MGHRA and CDR2 YSYEKL.

The CDR3 DNA follows: TGCGCCAGCAGCCAGATGGGGACCGGGGGCGTACCCCTCCACTTT. Its protein product is CASSQMGTGGVPLHF. The rearrangement uses TRBV4-3 and TRBJ1-6; weak D call: TRBD1 (6 bases). The germline V gene encodes CDR1 LGHNA and CDR2 YSLEER. This CDR3 has 15 amino acids. Trimming left V 3 bases short and J 12 bases short, with 18 bases between.

The chain carries TRBV19 and TRBJ2-1, with D tentatively TRBD1 (5 bases). V was pared by 6 bases and J by 9 bases, with 15 bases between. CDR3 length equals 13 residues. Per germline, CDR1 LNHDA and CDR2 SQIVND (reference sequence). CDR3 DNA: TGTGCCAGTAGCCAGGGCTCAGTTGGTGAGCAGTTCTTC. Protein: CASSQGSVGEQFF.